The 3 T cell receptor beta chains in this list originate from one sample, sequenced in a study of blood T cells in healthy people across ages (dated by TCRdb to about 2015). The library came from 5' RACE. TCRdb shows the sequencer as Illumina HiSeq 2500. A second roughly 7 to 11 cycle PCR used a sample-barcoded 5' primer and a J-beta primer mix. TCRdb itself trimmed the public reads at Q25 with fastp, ran MiXCR and retained productive beta chains. Each CDR3 protein gets just one entry, which takes the most common genes and DNA from the rows behind it. Across this sample there are roughly 2 million distinct CDR3 sequences, with around 48% seen only once. Less than 2.5% of the sample is held by the ten biggest clonotypes. The sequencing input was blood. All receptors derive from a woman between 40 and 50 years old in good health.

A single count supports this clonotype. Sequence at one end of the junction differs from germline and may be a read error. The chain combines TRBV10-1 with TRBJ1-6; no reliable D call. The germline gives CDR1 WNHNN, CDR2 SYGVQD (reference sequence). The CDR3 is made up of 14 amino acids. The CDR3 here is CASSVGENNSPLPF. CDR3 bases: TGCGCCAGCTCGGTCGGAGAAAATAATTCACCCCTCCCCTTT.

The chain joins TRBV3-1 to TRBJ2-1; 7 nucleotides match TRBD1. The V and J ends lost 0 bases and 6 bases, in that order; junction bases with no gene match: 11. The CDR3 extends over 17 amino acids. Germline V gene data show CDR1 as LGHDT and CDR2 as YNNKEL (reference sequence). CDR3 residues: CASSQDNKGAIPNEQFF. CDR3 sequence (DNA): TGTGCCAGCAGCCAAGATAATAAGGGGGCGATTCCCAATGAGCAGTTCTTC.

The chain joins TRBV7-2 to TRBJ2-5; possibly TRBD1 for D (6 bases). V dropped 0 bases and J dropped 11 bases, with 16 bases sitting between them. The CDR3 loop spans 14 amino acids. Germline V gene lookup returns CDR1 SGHTA and CDR2 FQGNSA. Here the CDR3 reads CASSLALQGDEQYF. For the CDR3, the DNA is TGTGCCAGCAGCTTAGCCTTACAGGGCGATGAGCAGTACTTC.